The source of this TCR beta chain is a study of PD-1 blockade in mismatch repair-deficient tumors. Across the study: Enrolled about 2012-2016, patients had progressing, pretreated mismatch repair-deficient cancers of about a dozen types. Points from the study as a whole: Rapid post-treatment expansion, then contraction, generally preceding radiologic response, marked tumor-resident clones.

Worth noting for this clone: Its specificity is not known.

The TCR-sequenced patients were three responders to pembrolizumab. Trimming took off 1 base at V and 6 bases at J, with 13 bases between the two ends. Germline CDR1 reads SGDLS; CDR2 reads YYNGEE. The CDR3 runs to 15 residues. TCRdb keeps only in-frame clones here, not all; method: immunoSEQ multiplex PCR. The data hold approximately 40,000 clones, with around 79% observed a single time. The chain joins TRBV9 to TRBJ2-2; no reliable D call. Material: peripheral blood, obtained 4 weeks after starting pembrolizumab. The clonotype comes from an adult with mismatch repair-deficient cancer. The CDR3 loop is CASSVSPMSSGELFF. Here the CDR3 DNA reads TGTGCCAGCAGCGTAAGCCCGATGAGCTCCGGGGAGCTGTTTTTT.